The next 21 T cell receptor beta chains were all read from a single sample in a study of siplizumab effects on memory and regulatory T cells. The method was immunoSEQ multiplex PCR; TCRdb's version includes in-frame clones alone and lacks a portion of them. This sample carries 90,000 to 110,000 clones, approximately 90% of them seen once, and the ten largest clones take about 0.78%. Specimen: Tregs sorted from blood. The source of these receptors is a human donor in good health.

The chain joins TRBV20-1 to TRBJ2-1; D is ambiguous. CDR1 is DFQATT and CDR2 is SNEGSKA in the germline V gene (reference sequence). V was trimmed by 3 bases and J by 7 bases, leaving 7 bases between them. The CDR3 sequence is 11 residues long. CDR3 DNA: TGCAGTGCTAGCCAAAAAAATGAGCAGTTCTTC. It encodes CSASQKNEQFF.

The gene calls are TRBV6-5 and TRBJ2-2; 9 nucleotides agree with TRBD2. The V segment lost 4 bases and the J segment 8 bases; nucleotides outside the gene matches: 5. The CDR3 is 14 amino acids. Looked up from germline, CDR1 is MNHEY and CDR2 is SVGAGI. Here the CDR3 reads CASSLSSGEGELFF. CDR3 DNA sequence: TGTGCCAGCAGTTTGTCTAGCGGGGAGGGGGAGCTGTTTTTT.

The V gene is TRBV15, the J gene TRBJ1-5; TRBD1 matches at 7 bases. V lost 4 bases and J lost 1; bases outside the gene matches: 4. Germline CDR1 and CDR2: LNHNV and YYDKDF (reference sequence). This CDR3 is built from 15 residues. This CDR3 is CATSTQGLSNQPQHF. The CDR3 nucleotides read TGTGCCACCAGCACACAGGGGTTGAGCAATCAGCCCCAGCATTTT.

The chain combines TRBV11-3 with TRBJ2-1; possible D gene TRBD2, 5 bases. V gave up 3 bases and J gave up 2 bases, with 14 bases separating them. Germline V gives CDR1 SGHNT, CDR2 YENEEA. This CDR3 is 16 amino acids long. The CDR3 DNA is TGTGCCAGCAGCTTGAGTAGAGGGCCCGCCTACAATGAGCAGTTCTTC. As protein: CASSLSRGPAYNEQFF.

This clone was seen once. The chain employs TRBV10-1 and TRBJ1-2; D unresolved. Germline CDR1 WNHNN, CDR2 SYGVQD (reference sequence). Trimming removed 3 bases at V and 2 bases at J, with 10 bases between. The CDR3 has 14 residues. The CDR3 loop reads CASSDGPGNYGYTF. The CDR3 nucleotides are TGCGCCAGCAGTGACGGACCGGGAAACTATGGCTACACCTTC.

The chain links TRBV5-5 to TRBJ1-3, with D uncertain. Deletions cut 4 bases from V and 4 bases from J, with 12 bases between. The CDR3 has 14 residues. In germline, CDR1 is SGHKS, CDR2 YYEKEE (reference sequence). The CDR3 reads CASSLRPVGNTIYF. In nucleotides, the CDR3 is TGTGCCAGCAGCCTTAGACCAGTAGGAAACACCATATATTTT.

The rearrangement joins TRBV6-1 to TRBJ1-4; D might be TRBD1 (5 bases). Germline-derived CDR1 and CDR2 are MNHNS and SASEGT. This CDR3 has 15 residues. Trimming took off 5 bases at V and 0 bases at J, with 10 bases between the two ends. The CDR3, as DNA: TGTGCCAGCAGTCAGACAGTCGCAACTAATGAAAAACTGTTTTTT. It is translated as CASSQTVATNEKLFF.

V and J are TRBV30 and TRBJ1-2, with D perhaps TRBD1 (5 bases). Germline CDR1 GTSNPN, CDR2 SVGIG (reference sequence). V was clipped by 8 bases and J by 8 bases, with 15 bases between them. CDR3 length: 11 residues. The CDR3 DNA is TGTGCCCGGGGGAGGGGTTACGGCTACACCTTC. Protein product: CARGRGYGYTF.

The V gene is TRBV5-1, the J gene TRBJ2-1, with 11 nucleotides matching TRBD1. Germline lookup yields CDR1 SGHRS and CDR2 YFSETQ. V was clipped by 4 bases and J by 4 bases; unmatched bases: 10. The CDR3 loop spans 17 amino acids. CDR3 sequence: CASSPLDRGLRYNEQFF. CDR3 coding DNA: TGCGCCAGCAGCCCTCTGGACAGGGGGCTACGGTACAATGAGCAGTTCTTC.

The chain is built from TRBV2 and TRBJ1-3; D ambiguous. The CDR3 is made up of 12 amino acids. Germline CDR1 and CDR2: SNHLY and FYNNEI. The V gene lost 3 bases and the J gene lost 1 base, with 1 base spanning the gap. CDR3 coding DNA: TGTGCCAGCAGTGAGTCTGGAAACACCATATATTTT. This sequence encodes CASSESGNTIYF.

The V and J genes are TRBV19 and TRBJ2-1; D is perhaps TRBD1 or TRBD2 (5 bases each). The CDR3 consists of 17 residues. Trimming removed 5 bases from V and 2 bases from J, with 19 bases in between. In germline, CDR1 is LNHDA, CDR2 SQIVND (reference sequence). Here the CDR3 DNA reads TGTGCCAGTAGTGCCCGGGGCTTAGGTGGCGCCTACAATGAGCAGTTCTTC. Translating it yields CASSARGLGGAYNEQFF.

The rearrangement uses TRBV11-1 and TRBJ2-1; a possible D gene is TRBD1 (6 bases). V was clipped by 7 bases and J by 1 base, with 14 bases between them. The CDR3 spans 15 residues. CDR1 SGHAT and CDR2 FQDESV come from the germline V gene (reference sequence). CDR3 residues: CASTRTVSSYNEQFF. In DNA form, the CDR3 reads TGTGCCAGCACACGGACAGTTAGTTCCTACAATGAGCAGTTCTTC.

The chain has TRBV7-3 and TRBJ2-5, with D perhaps being TRBD1 or TRBD2 (6 bases each). The CDR3 contains 16 residues. CDR1 SGHTA and CDR2 FQGTGA come from the germline V gene. Trimming removed 0 bases at V and 5 bases at J, with 16 bases between. The CDR3 DNA reads as TGTGCCAGCAGCTTAACCCATGCCGGGGGCCGGGAGACCCAGTACTTC. Translating it yields CASSLTHAGGRETQYF.

The sample holds one count of this clone. The CDR3 reads CASRQNYGYTF. The CDR3, as DNA: TGTGCCAGCCGACAGAACTATGGCTACACCTTC. The V gene is TRBV6-1, the J gene TRBJ1-2, with D possibly TRBD1 on 5 matching bases. Trimming removed 8 bases at V and 2 bases at J, with 6 bases between. This CDR3 comprises 11 residues. Germline V gene lookup returns CDR1 MNHNS and CDR2 SASEGT.

The V call is TRBV20-1, the J call TRBJ1-2; no reliable D call. This CDR3 comprises 11 residues. CDR1 DFQATT and CDR2 SNEGSKA come from the germline V gene (reference sequence). V was shortened by 3 bases and J by 4 bases, with 6 bases between the two germline ends. In DNA form, the CDR3 reads TGCAGTGCTAGTTTAGCCTATGGCTACACCTTC. Its translation: CSASLAYGYTF.

The chain couples TRBV19 to TRBJ1-5; maybe TRBD1 (6 bases). Per the germline V gene, CDR1 is LNHDA and CDR2 is SQIVND (reference sequence). The CDR3 spans 14 residues. Deletions cut 1 base from V and 6 bases from J, with 10 bases between. The CDR3 loop reads CASSIGRRGQPQHF. Written as DNA, the CDR3 is TGTGCCAGTAGTATAGGTCGCAGGGGTCAGCCCCAGCATTTT.

This rearrangement joins TRBV7-8 to TRBJ2-1, with D unclear. The CDR3 has 16 amino acids. In germline, CDR1 is SGHVS, CDR2 FQNEAQ. Trimming pared 5 bases from V and 5 bases from J, leaving 19 bases between. The DNA for the CDR3 is TGTGCCAGCAGCCCGAGACGGGTGGGAACCGACAATGAGCAGTTCTTC. Translating it yields CASSPRRVGTDNEQFF.

V usage is TRBV6-5 and J usage is TRBJ1-6, with a weak D call TRBD1 (5 bases). Germline CDR1 and CDR2: MNHEY and SVGAGI. The germline V and J ends were trimmed by 0 bases and 6 bases, with 6 bases remaining between them. This CDR3 is 14 amino acids long. The CDR3 nucleotides are TGTGCCAGCAGTTACTCAGACAGTAATTCACCCCTCCACTTT. Residues: CASSYSDSNSPLHF.

The chain uses TRBV7-9 and TRBJ1-1; TRBD1 matches 9 bases. V was clipped by 5 bases and J by 0 bases; unmatched bases: 10. The CDR3 consists of 17 residues. From germline, CDR1 is SEHNR and CDR2 FQNEAQ (reference sequence). Here the CDR3 DNA reads TGTGCCAGCAGCCCCGGGACAGGGCGAAGGGTGAACACTGAAGCTTTCTTT. As protein: CASSPGTGRRVNTEAFF.

The chain couples TRBV10-3 to TRBJ2-1; the D gene is possibly TRBD2 (5 bases). The CDR3 sequence is 12 residues long. Germline CDR1 and CDR2: ENHRY and SYGVKD. With 3 bases removed from V and 7 bases from J, the gap between germline ends came to 7 bases. The CDR3 loop is CAISESGNEQFF. The CDR3 coding sequence is TGTGCCATCAGTGAATCGGGGAATGAGCAGTTCTTC.

V gene TRBV27 combines with J gene TRBJ2-6; a weak D match, TRBD2 (6 bases). This CDR3 is built from 18 residues. Between the trimmed V and J ends, which lost 3 bases and 0 bases, there was a span of 15 bases. Germline CDR1 reads MNHEY; CDR2 reads SMNVEV (reference sequence). The CDR3 protein is CASSFNRGILSGANVLTF. The CDR3 nucleotides read TGTGCCAGCAGTTTTAACCGGGGGATCCTCTCTGGGGCCAACGTCCTGACTTTC.